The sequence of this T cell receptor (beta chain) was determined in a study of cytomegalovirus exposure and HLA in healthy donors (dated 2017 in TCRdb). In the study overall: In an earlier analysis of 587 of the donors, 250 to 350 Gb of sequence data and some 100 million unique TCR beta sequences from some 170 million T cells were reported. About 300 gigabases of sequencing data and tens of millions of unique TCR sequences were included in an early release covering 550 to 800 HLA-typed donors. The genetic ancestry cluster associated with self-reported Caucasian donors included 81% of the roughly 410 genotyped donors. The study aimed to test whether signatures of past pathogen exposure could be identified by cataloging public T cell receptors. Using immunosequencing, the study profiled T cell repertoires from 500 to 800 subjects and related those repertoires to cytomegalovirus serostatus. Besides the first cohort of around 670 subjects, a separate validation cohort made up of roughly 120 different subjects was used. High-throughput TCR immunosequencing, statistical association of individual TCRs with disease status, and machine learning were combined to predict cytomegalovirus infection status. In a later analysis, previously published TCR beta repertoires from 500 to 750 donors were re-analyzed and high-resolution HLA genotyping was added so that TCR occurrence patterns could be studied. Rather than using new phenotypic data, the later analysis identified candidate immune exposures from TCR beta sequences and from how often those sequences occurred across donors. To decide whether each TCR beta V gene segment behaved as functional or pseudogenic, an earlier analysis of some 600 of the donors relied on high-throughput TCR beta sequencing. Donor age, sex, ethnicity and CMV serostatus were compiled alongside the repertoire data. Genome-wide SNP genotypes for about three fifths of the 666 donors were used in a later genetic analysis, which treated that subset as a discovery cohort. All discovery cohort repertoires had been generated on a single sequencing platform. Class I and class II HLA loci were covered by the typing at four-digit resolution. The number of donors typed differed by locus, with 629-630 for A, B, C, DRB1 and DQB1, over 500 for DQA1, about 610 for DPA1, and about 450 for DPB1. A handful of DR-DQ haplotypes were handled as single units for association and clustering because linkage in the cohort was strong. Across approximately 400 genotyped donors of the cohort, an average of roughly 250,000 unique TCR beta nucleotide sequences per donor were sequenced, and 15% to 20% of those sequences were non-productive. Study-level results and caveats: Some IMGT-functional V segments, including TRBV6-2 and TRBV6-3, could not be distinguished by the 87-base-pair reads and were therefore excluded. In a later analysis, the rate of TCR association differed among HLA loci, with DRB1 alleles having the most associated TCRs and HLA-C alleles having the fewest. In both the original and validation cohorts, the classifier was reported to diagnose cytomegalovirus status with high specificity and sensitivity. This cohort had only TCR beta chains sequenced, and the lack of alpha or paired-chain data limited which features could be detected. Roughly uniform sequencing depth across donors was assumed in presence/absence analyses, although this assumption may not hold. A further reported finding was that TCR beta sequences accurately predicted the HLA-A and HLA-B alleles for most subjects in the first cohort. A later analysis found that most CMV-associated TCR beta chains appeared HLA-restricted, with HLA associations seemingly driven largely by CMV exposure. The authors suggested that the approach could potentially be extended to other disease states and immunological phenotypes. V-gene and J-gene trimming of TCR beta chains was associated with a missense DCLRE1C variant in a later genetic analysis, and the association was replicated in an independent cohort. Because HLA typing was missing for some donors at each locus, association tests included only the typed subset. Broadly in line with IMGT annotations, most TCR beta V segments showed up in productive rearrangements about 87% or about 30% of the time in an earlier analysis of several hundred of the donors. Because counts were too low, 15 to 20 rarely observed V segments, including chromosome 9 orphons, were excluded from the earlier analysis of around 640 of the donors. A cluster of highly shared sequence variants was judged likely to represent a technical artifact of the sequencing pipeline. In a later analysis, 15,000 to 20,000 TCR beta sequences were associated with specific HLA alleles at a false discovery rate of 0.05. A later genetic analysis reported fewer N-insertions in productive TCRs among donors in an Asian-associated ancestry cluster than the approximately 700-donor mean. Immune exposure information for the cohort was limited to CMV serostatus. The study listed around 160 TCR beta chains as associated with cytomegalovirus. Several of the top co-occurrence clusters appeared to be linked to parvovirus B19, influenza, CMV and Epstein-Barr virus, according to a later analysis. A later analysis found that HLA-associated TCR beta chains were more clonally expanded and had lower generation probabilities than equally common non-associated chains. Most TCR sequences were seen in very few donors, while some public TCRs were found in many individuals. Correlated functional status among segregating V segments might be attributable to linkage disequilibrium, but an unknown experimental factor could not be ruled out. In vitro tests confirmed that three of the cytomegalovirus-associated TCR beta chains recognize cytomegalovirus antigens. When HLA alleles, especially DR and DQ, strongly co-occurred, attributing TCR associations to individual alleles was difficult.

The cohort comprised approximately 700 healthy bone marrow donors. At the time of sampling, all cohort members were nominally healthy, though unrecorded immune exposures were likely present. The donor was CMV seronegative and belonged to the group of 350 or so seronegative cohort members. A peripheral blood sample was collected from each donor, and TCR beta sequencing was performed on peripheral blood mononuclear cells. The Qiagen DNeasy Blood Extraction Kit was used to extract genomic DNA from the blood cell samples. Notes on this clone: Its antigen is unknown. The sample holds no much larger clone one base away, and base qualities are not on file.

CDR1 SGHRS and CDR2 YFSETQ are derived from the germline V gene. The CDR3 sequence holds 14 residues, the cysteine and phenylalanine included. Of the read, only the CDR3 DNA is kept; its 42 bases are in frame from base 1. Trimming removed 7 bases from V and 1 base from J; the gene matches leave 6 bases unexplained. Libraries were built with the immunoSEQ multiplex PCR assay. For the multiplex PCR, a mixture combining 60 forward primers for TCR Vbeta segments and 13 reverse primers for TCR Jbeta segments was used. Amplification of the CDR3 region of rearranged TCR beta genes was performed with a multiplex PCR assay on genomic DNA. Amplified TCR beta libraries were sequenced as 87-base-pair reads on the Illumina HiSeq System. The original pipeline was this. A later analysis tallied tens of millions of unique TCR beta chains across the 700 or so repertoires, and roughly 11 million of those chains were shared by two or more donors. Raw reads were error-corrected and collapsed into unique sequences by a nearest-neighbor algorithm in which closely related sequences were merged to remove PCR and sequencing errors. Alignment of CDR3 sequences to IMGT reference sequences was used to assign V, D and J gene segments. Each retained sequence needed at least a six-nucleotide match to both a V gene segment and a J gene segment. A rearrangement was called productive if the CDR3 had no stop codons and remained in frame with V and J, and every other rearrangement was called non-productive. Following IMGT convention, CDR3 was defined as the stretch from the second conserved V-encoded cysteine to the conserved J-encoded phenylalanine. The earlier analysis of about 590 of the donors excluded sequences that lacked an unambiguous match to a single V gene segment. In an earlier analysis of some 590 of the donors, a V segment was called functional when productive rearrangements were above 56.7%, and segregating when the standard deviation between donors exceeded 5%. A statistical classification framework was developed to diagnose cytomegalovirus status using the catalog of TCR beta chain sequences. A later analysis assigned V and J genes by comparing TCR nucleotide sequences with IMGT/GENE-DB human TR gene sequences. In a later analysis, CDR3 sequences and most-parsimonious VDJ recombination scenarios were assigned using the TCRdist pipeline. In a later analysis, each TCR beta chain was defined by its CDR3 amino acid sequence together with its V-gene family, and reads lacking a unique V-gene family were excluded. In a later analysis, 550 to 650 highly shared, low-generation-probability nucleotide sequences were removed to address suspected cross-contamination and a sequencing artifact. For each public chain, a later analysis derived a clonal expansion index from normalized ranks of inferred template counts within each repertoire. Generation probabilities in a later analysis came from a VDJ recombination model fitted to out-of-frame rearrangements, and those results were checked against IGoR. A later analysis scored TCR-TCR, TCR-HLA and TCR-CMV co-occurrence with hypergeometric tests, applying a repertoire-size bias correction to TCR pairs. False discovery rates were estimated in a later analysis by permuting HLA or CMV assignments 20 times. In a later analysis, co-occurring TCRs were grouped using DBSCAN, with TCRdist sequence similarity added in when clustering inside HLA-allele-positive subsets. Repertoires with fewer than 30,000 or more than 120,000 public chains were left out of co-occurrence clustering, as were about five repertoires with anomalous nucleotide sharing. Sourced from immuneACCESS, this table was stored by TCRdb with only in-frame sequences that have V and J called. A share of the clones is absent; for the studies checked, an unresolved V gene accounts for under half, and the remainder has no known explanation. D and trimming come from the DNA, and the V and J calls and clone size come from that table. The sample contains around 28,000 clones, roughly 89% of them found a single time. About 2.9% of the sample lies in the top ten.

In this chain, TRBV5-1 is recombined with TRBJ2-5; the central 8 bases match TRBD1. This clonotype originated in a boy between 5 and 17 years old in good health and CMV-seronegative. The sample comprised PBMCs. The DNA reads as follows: TGCGCCAGCCGCTGGACAGGGCGCCAAGAGACCCAGTACTTC. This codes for CASRWTGRQETQYF.